These T cell receptor beta chains were read from a single sample in a study of regulatory T cells in long-lasting Graves disease. TCRdb analysed the multiplex PCR reads with MiXCR anew, one entry per CDR3 protein. The sample lists under 700,000 distinct CDR3 sequences; around 15% were seen once. The same data also went into a second study, on T cells in Graves' hyperthyroidism and ophthalmopathy.

This sample comprised peripheral blood mononuclear cells (PBMCs), obtained at new diagnosis, from a patient treated with antithyroid drugs. The receptors derive from a woman aged 35-60 years with Graves disease. Each CDR3 is given without its conserved first and last residue. The order of the fields is V gene, CDR3 protein.

v_call: TRBV7-2
cdr3_aa: ASSLGLAGGAYEQY

v_call: TRBV2
cdr3_aa: ASSGLTSNTQY

v_call: TRBV4-1
cdr3_aa: ASSQVPGQSTDTQY

v_call: TRBV20-1
cdr3_aa: SAGKTYEQY

v_call: TRBV6-1
cdr3_aa: ASSDMTGGYNEQF

v_call: TRBV20-1
cdr3_aa: SARERGTTYEQY

v_call: TRBV7-2
cdr3_aa: ASSLRGLAGGPVRNIQY

v_call: TRBV7-9
cdr3_aa: ANSLTGVTDTQY

v_call: TRBV7-8
cdr3_aa: ASSPRREGLEAF

v_call: TRBV7-9
cdr3_aa: ASSPQTGGNYGYT

v_call: TRBV28
cdr3_aa: ASSTDLRWEQY

v_call: TRBV2
cdr3_aa: ASTGGYDQPQH

v_call: TRBV11-3
cdr3_aa: ASSPSGLPHEKLF

v_call: TRBV2
cdr3_aa: ARLDRRKMNTEAF

v_call: TRBV3-1
cdr3_aa: ASRQGSYEQY

v_call: TRBV19
cdr3_aa: ASRHNGRNTEAF

v_call: TRBV6-1
cdr3_aa: ASTTGPYQPQH

v_call: TRBV4-1
cdr3_aa: ASSQDWNRANEAF

v_call: TRBV20-1
cdr3_aa: SALESTDTQY

v_call: TRBV5-5
cdr3_aa: ASCPRGGINNEQF

v_call: TRBV12-3/TRBV12-4
cdr3_aa: ASKLAGGEQY

v_call: TRBV12-3/TRBV12-4
cdr3_aa: ASTRDGVNQPQH

v_call: TRBV7-2
cdr3_aa: ASSPHGTPSYEQY

v_call: TRBV7-2
cdr3_aa: ASSLTLYTQY

v_call: TRBV29-1
cdr3_aa: SVDTAGVGTEAF

v_call: TRBV5-4
cdr3_aa: ASSAEDARNFNSPLH

v_call: TRBV30
cdr3_aa: AWNTGTGGRGEKLF

v_call: TRBV20-1
cdr3_aa: SVLDTNTEAF

v_call: TRBV4-1
cdr3_aa: ASSQVGRGQNSPLH

v_call: TRBV2
cdr3_aa: ASSPETDTEAF

v_call: TRBV3-1
cdr3_aa: ASSQSLAGPYEQY

v_call: TRBV7-9
cdr3_aa: ASSLVHYEQY

v_call: TRBV7-2
cdr3_aa: ASTQIWREADGYT

v_call: TRBV10-3
cdr3_aa: ATTGLAGQETQY

v_call: TRBV6-1
cdr3_aa: TSIPGGVNTEAF

v_call: TRBV7-9
cdr3_aa: ASLQGINQPQH

v_call: TRBV27
cdr3_aa: ASSWDRAGETQY

v_call: TRBV12-3/TRBV12-4
cdr3_aa: ASSLVGGVQPQH

v_call: TRBV5-4
cdr3_aa: ASIGGIPGLAGDEQF

v_call: TRBV4-1
cdr3_aa: ASSSARGGRTFNEQF

v_call: TRBV9
cdr3_aa: ASSVAQDTQY

v_call: TRBV19
cdr3_aa: ASSIGQGSNYGYT

v_call: TRBV7-9
cdr3_aa: ASGATGGITDTQY

v_call: TRBV6-2/TRBV6-3
cdr3_aa: ASSGNRDSEAF

v_call: TRBV2
cdr3_aa: ASSEDRAPNEKLF

v_call: TRBV12-3/TRBV12-4
cdr3_aa: ASSLVLVRAEAF

v_call: TRBV24-1
cdr3_aa: ATSDEWTQY

v_call: TRBV12-3/TRBV12-4
cdr3_aa: ASSRGARQPQH

v_call: TRBV2
cdr3_aa: ASSVGGLLTDTQY

v_call: TRBV7-9
cdr3_aa: ASSLRLGKGGELF